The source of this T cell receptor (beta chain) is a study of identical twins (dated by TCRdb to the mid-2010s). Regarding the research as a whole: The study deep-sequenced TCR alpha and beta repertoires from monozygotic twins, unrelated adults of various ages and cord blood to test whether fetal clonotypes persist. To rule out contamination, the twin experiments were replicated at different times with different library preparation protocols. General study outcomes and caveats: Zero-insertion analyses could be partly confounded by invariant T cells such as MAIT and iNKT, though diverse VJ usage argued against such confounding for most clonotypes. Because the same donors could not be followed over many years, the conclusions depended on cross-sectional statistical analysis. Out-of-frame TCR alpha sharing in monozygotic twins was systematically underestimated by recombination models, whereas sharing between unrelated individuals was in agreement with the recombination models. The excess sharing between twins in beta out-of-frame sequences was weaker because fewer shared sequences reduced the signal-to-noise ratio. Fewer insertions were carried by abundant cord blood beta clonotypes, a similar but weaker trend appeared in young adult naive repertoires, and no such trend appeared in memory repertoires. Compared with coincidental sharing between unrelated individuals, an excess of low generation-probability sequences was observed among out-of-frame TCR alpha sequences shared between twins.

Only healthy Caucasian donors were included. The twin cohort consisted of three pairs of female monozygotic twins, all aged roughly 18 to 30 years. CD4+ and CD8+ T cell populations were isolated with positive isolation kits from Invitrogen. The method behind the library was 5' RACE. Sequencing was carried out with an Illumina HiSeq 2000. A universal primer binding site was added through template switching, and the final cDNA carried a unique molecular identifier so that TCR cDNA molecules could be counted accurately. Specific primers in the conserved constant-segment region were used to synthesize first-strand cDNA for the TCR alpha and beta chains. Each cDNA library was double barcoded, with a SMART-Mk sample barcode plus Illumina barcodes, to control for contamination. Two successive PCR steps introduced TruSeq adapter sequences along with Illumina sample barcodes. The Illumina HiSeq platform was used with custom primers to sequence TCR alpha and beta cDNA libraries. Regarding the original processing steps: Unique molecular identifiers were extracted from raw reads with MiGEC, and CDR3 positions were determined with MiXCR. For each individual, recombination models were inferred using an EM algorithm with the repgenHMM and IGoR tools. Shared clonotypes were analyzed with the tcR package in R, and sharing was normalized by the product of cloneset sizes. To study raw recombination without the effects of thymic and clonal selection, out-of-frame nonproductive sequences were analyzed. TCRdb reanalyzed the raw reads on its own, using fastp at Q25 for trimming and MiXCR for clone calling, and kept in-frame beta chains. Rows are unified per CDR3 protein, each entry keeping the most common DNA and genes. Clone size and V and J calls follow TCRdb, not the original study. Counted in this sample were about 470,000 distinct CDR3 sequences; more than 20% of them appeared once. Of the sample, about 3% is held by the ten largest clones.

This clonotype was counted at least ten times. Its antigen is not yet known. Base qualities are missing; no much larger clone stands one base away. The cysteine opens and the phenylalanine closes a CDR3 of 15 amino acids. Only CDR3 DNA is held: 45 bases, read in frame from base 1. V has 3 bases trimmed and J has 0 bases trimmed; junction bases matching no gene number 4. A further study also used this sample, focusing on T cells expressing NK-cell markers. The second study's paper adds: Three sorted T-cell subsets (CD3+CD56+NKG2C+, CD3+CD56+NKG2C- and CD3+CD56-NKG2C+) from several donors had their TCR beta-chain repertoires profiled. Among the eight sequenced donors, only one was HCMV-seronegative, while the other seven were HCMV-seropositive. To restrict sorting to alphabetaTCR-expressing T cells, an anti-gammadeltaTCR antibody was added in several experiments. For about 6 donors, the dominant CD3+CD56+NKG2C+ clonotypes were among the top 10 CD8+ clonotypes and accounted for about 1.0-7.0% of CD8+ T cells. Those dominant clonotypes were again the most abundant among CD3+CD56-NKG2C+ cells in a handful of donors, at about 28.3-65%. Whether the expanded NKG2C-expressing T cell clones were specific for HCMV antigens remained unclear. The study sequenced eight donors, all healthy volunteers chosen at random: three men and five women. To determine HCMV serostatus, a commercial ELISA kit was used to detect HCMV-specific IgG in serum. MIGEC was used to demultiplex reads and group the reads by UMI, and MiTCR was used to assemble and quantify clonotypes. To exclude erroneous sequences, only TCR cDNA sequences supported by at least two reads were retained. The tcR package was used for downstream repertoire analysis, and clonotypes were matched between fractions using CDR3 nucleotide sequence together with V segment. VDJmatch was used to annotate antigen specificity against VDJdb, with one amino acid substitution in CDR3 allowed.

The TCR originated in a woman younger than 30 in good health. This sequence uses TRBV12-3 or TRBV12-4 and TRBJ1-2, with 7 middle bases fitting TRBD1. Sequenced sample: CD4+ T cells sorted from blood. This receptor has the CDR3 CASSFVTGANYGYTF. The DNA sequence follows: TGTGCCAGCAGTTTCGTAACAGGGGCTAACTATGGCTACACCTTC.